The clone carrying this T cell receptor beta chain has at least ten counts. This sample was taken from a study of regulatory T cells in long-lasting Graves disease. Library construction for TCR beta used iRepertoire HTBI primers and Arm-PCR of CDR3 regions. One entry per CDR3 protein, called by TCRdb with MiXCR from the multiplex PCR reads. The sample includes roughly 410,000 distinct CDR3 sequences, over 14% of them seen just once. The CDR3 has 15 amino acids. The V end lost 0 bases, the J end lost 1 base, and 9 bases lay between the germline ends. Germline assignment: CDR1 LNHNV and CDR2 YYDKDF (reference sequence). Time point meaning: newly diagnosed GD, antithyroid drugs for less than 3 months. Making the TCR library involved RNA that had been extracted from PBMCs. The sample was also reused in another study, on T cells in Graves' hyperthyroidism and ophthalmopathy.

The sequence was collected from a woman aged 40 to 49 with Graves disease. The genes are TRBV15 and TRBJ2-5; D assignment may be TRBD1 or TRBD2 (5 bases each). Sequencing used peripheral blood mononuclear cells (PBMCs), obtained at new diagnosis, from a patient treated with antithyroid drugs. CDR3 DNA sequence: TGTGCCACCAGCAGAGATTTCGGGGCCCAAGAGACCCAGTACTTC. This translates into CATSRDFGAQETQYF.